The 26 T cell receptor beta chains below were found in one sample sequenced in a study of cytomegalovirus exposure and HLA in healthy donors. The primer mix had 60 Vbeta and 13 Jbeta primers. Profiling relied on immunoSEQ multiplex PCR, and the TCRdb table lists in-frame clones only, not all of them. The table records around 170,000 clones, over 80% of them present only once. The specimen sequenced was PBMCs. These receptors were collected from a man aged 40-50 years in good health and CMV-seropositive.

This clone was counted a few times. The CDR3 here is CASSILPSGGSPETQYF. In nucleotides, the CDR3 is TGTGCCAGTAGTATCTTGCCCAGCGGGGGATCCCCAGAGACCCAGTACTTC. The chain is built from TRBV19 and TRBJ2-5; 8 nucleotides line up with TRBD2. The CDR3 has 17 residues. The V gene's germline CDR1 is LNHDA and CDR2 SQIVND (reference sequence). V lost 3 bases, J lost 4 bases, and 13 bases stayed unmatched. The variable domain in full, completed from reference TRBV19 and TRBJ2-5, reads DGGITQSPKYLFRKEGQNVTLSCEQNLNHDAMYWYRQDPGQGLRLIYYSQIVNDFQKGDIAEGYSVSREKKESFPLTVTSAQKNPTAFYLCASSILPSGGSPETQYFGPGTRLLVL.

The chain couples TRBV7-9 to TRBJ2-1; 11 positions agree with TRBD2. V was pared by 5 bases and J by 3 bases, with 3 bases of the junction left unmatched. CDR3 length: 15 residues. The germline V gene has CDR1 SEHNR and CDR2 FQNEAQ (reference sequence). The chain's CDR3 is CASSGGLADYNEQFF. The CDR3, as DNA: TGTGCCAGCAGCGGGGGACTAGCGGACTACAATGAGCAGTTCTTC. Full variable domain (rest looked up from reference TRBV7-9 and TRBJ2-1): DTGVSQNPRHKITKRGQNVTFRCDPISEHNRLYWYRQTLGQGPEFLTYFQNEAQLEKSRLLSDRFSAERPKGSFSTLEIQRTEQGDSAMYLCASSGGLADYNEQFFGPGTRLTVL.

V usage is TRBV6-5 and J usage is TRBJ2-7; 9 nucleotides match TRBD1. The CDR3 spans 16 residues. The junction had 4 bases not matched to a gene; V was cut back by 0 bases and J by 1 base. The germline gives CDR1 MNHEY, CDR2 SVGAGI. The CDR3 DNA is TGTGCCAGCAGTTACTCGGGGACAGGGTGGTCCTACGAGCAGTACTTC. It specifies CASSYSGTGWSYEQYF.

The table lists this clone with a few counts. J is TRBJ2-5 and V is TRBV6-7; a weak D match, TRBD2 (5 bases). TRBV6-7 is placed among ORFs of uncertain function. Trimming cost V 10 bases and J 2 bases, with 26 bases left between them. There are 17 residues in the CDR3. In DNA form, the CDR3 reads TGTGCCACACAACCCAAAGGTCCGCAGGAGGATCAAGAGACCCAGTACTTC. Translating gives CATQPKGPQEDQETQYF.

The chain joins TRBV5-1 to TRBJ1-5, with D hard to call. CDR3 length equals 15 residues. V shed 2 bases and J shed 1 base, with 10 bases lying between them. The germline V gene encodes CDR1 SGHRS and CDR2 YFSETQ. Written as DNA, the CDR3 is TGCGCCAGCAGCTTAGCCCCGGGGAGCAATCAGCCCCAGCATTTT. It specifies CASSLAPGSNQPQHF.

The chain is built from TRBV6-5 and TRBJ2-5, with D perhaps matching TRBD1 (6 bases). The closer fit of TRBJ2-7 to the DNA end suggests the J call may be wrong. This CDR3 is built from 14 residues. Per the germline V gene, CDR1 is MNHEY and CDR2 is SVGAGI. The CDR3 loop is CASLHSTGSYEQYF. In nucleotides, the CDR3 is TGTGCCAGCCTCCACTCTACAGGGTCCTACGAGCAGTACTTC.

The rearrangement links TRBV18 to TRBJ1-4; a possible D gene is TRBD1 (6 bases). The germline V gene encodes CDR1 KGHSH and CDR2 LQKENI. The CDR3 sequence is 15 residues long. The V gene lost 6 bases and the J gene lost 3 bases, with 14 bases spanning the gap. CDR3 in amino acids: CASSQNRDPNEKLFF. CDR3 in DNA: TGTGCCAGCTCTCAGAACAGGGATCCTAATGAAAAACTGTTTTTT.

The chain couples TRBV7-3 to TRBJ2-6, with D uncertain. With 5 bases removed from V and 0 bases from J, the gap between germline ends came to 11 bases. This CDR3 contains 16 residues. Per the germline V gene, CDR1 is SGHTA and CDR2 is FQGTGA. The CDR3: CASSPYTVSGANVLTF. As DNA, the CDR3 is TGTGCCAGCAGCCCCTATACAGTCTCTGGGGCCAACGTCCTGACTTTC.

The chain combines TRBV27 with TRBJ2-7; TRBD1 matches at 9 bases. The V segment lost 8 bases and the J segment 0 bases; nucleotides outside the gene matches: 2. CDR1 MNHEY and CDR2 SMNVEV come from the germline V gene (reference sequence). The CDR3 has 13 residues. CDR3 residues: CASGTGSSYEQYF. CDR3 nucleotides: TGTGCCAGCGGGACAGGGAGCTCCTACGAGCAGTACTTC.

The chain has TRBV9 and TRBJ2-5; 7 bases match TRBD1. Trimming at V came to 4 bases and at J to 1 base, leaving 7 bases not matched to a gene. The CDR3 is made up of 15 amino acids. In germline, CDR1 is SGDLS, CDR2 YYNGEE. CDR3 protein: CASSFYGDSQETQYF. As DNA, the CDR3 is TGTGCCAGCAGCTTCTATGGGGACAGCCAAGAGACCCAGTACTTC.

This chain links TRBV29-1 with TRBJ2-7; no reliable D call. The germline CDR1 and CDR2 sequences are SQVTM and ANQGSEA. Trimming cost V 1 base and J 4 bases, with 5 bases left between them. The CDR3 spans 11 residues. The CDR3 here is CSVEAGYEQYF. DNA of the CDR3: TGCAGCGTTGAAGCGGGTTACGAGCAGTACTTC.

The chain employs TRBV5-8 and TRBJ2-1; 11 bases line up with TRBD2. V shed 4 bases and J 5 bases; nucleotides not matched to a gene: 11. The CDR3 has 17 amino acids. The germline V gene has CDR1 SGHTS and CDR2 YDEGEE. The CDR3 DNA follows: TGTGCCAGCAGCCAACTAGCGGGGGCCCTCCTCAACAATGAGCAGTTCTTC. Translating it yields CASSQLAGALLNNEQFF.

The genes are TRBV9 and TRBJ2-7; TRBD1 matches 7 bases. V trimming: 7 bases; J trimming: 6 bases; junction bases outside the gene matches: 10. The CDR3 runs to 13 residues. Looked up from germline, CDR1 is SGDLS and CDR2 is YYNGEE. In nucleotides, the CDR3 is TGTGCCAGCCAACCAGGGGGTAAGGGCGAGCAGTACTTC. Protein sequence: CASQPGGKGEQYF.

The chain couples TRBV4-3 to TRBJ2-4, with 12 bases fitting TRBD1. The ends lost 0 bases at V and 8 bases at J; junction bases unmatched: 11. The germline CDR1 and CDR2 sequences are LGHNA and YSLEER. The CDR3 loop spans 18 amino acids. CDR3: CASSQEYGTGGVRDIQYF. The CDR3, as DNA: TGCGCCAGCAGCCAAGAGTACGGGACAGGGGGCGTAAGGGACATTCAGTACTTC.

The chain employs TRBV6-5 and TRBJ2-5; 12 bases are a match to TRBD2. The J segment lost 5 bases and the V segment lost 6 bases, leaving 4 bases of the junction unmatched. Germline CDR1 reads MNHEY; CDR2 reads SVGAGI. The CDR3 is 14 amino acids. The DNA of the CDR3 is TGTGCCAGCAGGGTGACTAGCGGGGGTGAGACCCAGTACTTC. Amino acids: CASRVTSGGETQYF.

The chain combines TRBV5-4 with TRBJ2-3; the match to TRBD2 covers 8 bases. The CDR3 is 17 amino acids. CDR1 and CDR2 from the germline V gene are SGHNT and YYREEE (reference sequence). V lost 5 bases to trimming and J lost 0 bases; unmatched junction nucleotides: 11. CDR3 loop: CASRIRGGTTSTDTQYF. In DNA form, the CDR3 reads TGTGCCAGCAGGATTCGCGGGGGGACAACTAGCACAGATACGCAGTATTTT.

The rearrangement joins TRBV4-1 to TRBJ1-4, with unresolved D. Germline lookup yields CDR1 MGHRA and CDR2 YSYEKL. The CDR3 consists of 15 residues. V was trimmed by 2 bases and J by 0 bases, leaving 7 bases between them. The CDR3: CASSQPLTTNEKLFF. The CDR3 nucleotides read TGCGCCAGCAGCCAACCGTTAACAACTAATGAAAAACTGTTTTTT.

J is TRBJ1-1 and V is TRBV2, with D possibly matching TRBD1 (5 bases). Per the germline V gene, CDR1 is SNHLY and CDR2 is FYNNEI. This CDR3 comprises 14 residues. Trimming shortened V by 4 bases and J by 6 bases, and 15 bases separated the two germline ends. The CDR3 DNA reads as TGTGCCAGCAGTGCGGAGGGCTTGGGGGCTGAAGCTTTCTTT. It specifies CASSAEGLGAEAFF.

The rearrangement uses TRBV5-1 and TRBJ2-1, with D possibly being TRBD2 (5 bases). The CDR3 sequence is 15 residues long. V was shortened by 4 bases and J by 5 bases, with 16 bases between the two germline ends. Germline V gene sequence: CDR1 SGHRS, CDR2 YFSETQ. The DNA of the CDR3 is TGCGCCAGCAGCCCGTCCGGGATTTTGGACAATGAGCAGTTCTTC. Amino acids: CASSPSGILDNEQFF. Combining the CDR3 with reference TRBV5-1 and TRBJ2-1 gives the whole variable domain KAGVTQTPRYLIKTRGQQVTLSCSPISGHRSVSWYQQTPGQGLQFLFEYFSETQRNKGNFPGRFSGRQFSNSRSEMNVSTLELGDSALYLCASSPSGILDNEQFFGPGTRLTVL.

This sequence joins TRBV5-1 and TRBJ2-7; tentative D call: TRBD2 (6 bases). V was clipped by 4 bases and J by 2 bases, with 19 bases between them. The germline V gene encodes CDR1 SGHRS and CDR2 YFSETQ. The CDR3 length is 16 residues. As DNA, the CDR3 is TGCGCCAGCAGCGCGGGGCCTAGAGGAGGGACCTACGAGCAGTACTTC. As protein: CASSAGPRGGTYEQYF.

A single count supports this clone. The chain has TRBV10-3 and TRBJ1-5; TRBD1 matches at 10 bases. Germline V gene lookup returns CDR1 ENHRY and CDR2 SYGVKD. Unmatched junction bases numbered 12, after V lost 10 bases and J lost 6 bases. This CDR3 comprises 15 residues. CDR3 in amino acids: CATDTDRGSVQPQHF. CDR3 coding DNA: TGTGCCACTGATACGGACAGGGGGAGTGTTCAGCCCCAGCATTTT.

This clone was seen just once. This chain uses TRBV5-6 with TRBJ1-2; the D gene is possibly TRBD1 (5 bases). The CDR3 covers 13 residues. Per the germline V gene, CDR1 is SGHDT and CDR2 is YYEEEE. Trimming stripped 2 bases from V and 9 bases from J, with 14 bases between. CDR3 nucleotide sequence: TGTGCCAGCAGCTTTATCGCTGACAGTAGCTACACCTTC. It specifies CASSFIADSSYTF.

This clone was observed a few times. V gene TRBV28 combines with J gene TRBJ1-1, with D hard to call. The V gene lost 3 bases and the J gene lost 1 base, with 6 bases spanning the gap. The CDR3 has 13 residues. The germline V gene encodes CDR1 MDHEN and CDR2 SYDVKM. CDR3 sequence (DNA): TGTGCCAGCAGTTTGACACGGAACACTGAAGCTTTCTTT. Translated: CASSLTRNTEAFF.

The chain links TRBV6-1 to TRBJ1-1; 7 bases fit TRBD1. This CDR3 contains 13 residues. After removal of 5 bases from V and 6 bases from J, the junction contained 6 bases not matched to a gene. CDR1 MNHNS and CDR2 SASEGT come from the germline V gene. The CDR3 sequence is CASSLNRGPEAFF. CDR3 bases: TGTGCCAGCAGTCTGAATAGGGGGCCTGAAGCTTTCTTT.

This chain joins TRBV5-1 and TRBJ1-4; a weak D match, TRBD1 (5 bases). Germline assignment: CDR1 SGHRS and CDR2 YFSETQ. Trimming took 0 bases from V and 7 from J, leaving 13 bases between them. The CDR3 covers 15 residues. The CDR3 spells CASSLELGGGEKLFF. CDR3 DNA: TGCGCCAGCAGCTTGGAATTGGGGGGTGGTGAAAAACTGTTTTTT.

This clone was counted once. The chain uses TRBV19 and TRBJ1-6; 8 bases are shared with TRBD1. The CDR3 extends over 17 amino acids. The V gene end was trimmed by 4 bases and the J gene end by 0 bases; junction bases not matched to a gene: 5. Germline CDR1 LNHDA, CDR2 SQIVND (reference sequence). Written as DNA, the CDR3 is TGTGCCAGTAGTACGGGACAGGCGGGCTCCTATAATTCACCCCTCCACTTT. Translated, it gives CASSTGQAGSYNSPLHF.